This T cell receptor beta chain was profiled in a study of post-analysis software for immune sequencing data. Study as a whole: The patients showed relapsing-remitting, secondary progressive and progressive-relapsing multiple sclerosis courses.

CDR3 length: 13 amino acids. The V and J ends lost 3 bases and 2 bases respectively, with 7 bases between them. Germline CDR1 and CDR2: SGHVS and FNYEAQ. Overall study results and limits: Multiple sclerosis patients showed significantly lower normalized Chao1 diversity than controls did. Compared with controls, patients had more of 4 or 5 TRBV segments, including TRBV5-6, TRBV5-1 and TRBV20-1.

Each TCR beta cDNA library carried unique molecular identifiers. Each CDR3 protein is one row after TCRdb ran MiXCR on the PCR reads. The sample carries about 460,000 distinct CDR3 sequences, 40% to 55% recorded once. Details on this clonotype: Its target is not known.

The origin of this receptor is a girl aged 5-17 years with multiple sclerosis. The rearrangement links TRBV7-6 to TRBJ1-1; tentative D call: TRBD1 (6 bases). The sequenced sample was blood. CDR3 protein: CASSLDSNTEAFF. CDR3 in DNA: TGTGCCAGCAGCTTGGACAGTAACACTGAAGCTTTCTTT.